The rows below give T cell receptor beta chains drawn from one sample of a study of CD8 T cells in Susac syndrome. TCRdb processed the immunoSEQ multiplex PCR reads anew with MiXCR; each CDR3 protein has one entry. There are some 130,000 distinct CDR3 sequences in the sample; roughly 94% occur only once, and about 0.18% lies in the top ten. The specimen was CD8+ T cells from PBMCs. These receptors came from a human donor with Susac syndrome. CDR3s include the opening cysteine and the closing phenylalanine or tryptophan. A D gene is named only where the DNA matches it firmly. Part of the rows lack a size; the others show once, few, many or a class for expanded clones.

j_gene,d_gene,v_gene,abundance,CDR3nt,CDR3aa
TRBJ1-4,TRBD1,TRBV13,-,TGTGCCAGCAGCTCGACAGGGTCTCGGGAAAAACTGTTTTTT,CASSSTGSREKLFF
TRBJ2-5,-,TRBV10-3,once,TGTGCCATCAGTGAGTCGGTCCAGGGGGGAGGAGAGACCCAGTACTTC,CAISESVQGGGETQYF
TRBJ1-2,-,TRBV6-6,-,TGTGCCAGCAGTTACGTCCAGGAATCAAACTATGGCTACACCTTC,CASSYVQESNYGYTF
TRBJ2-1,-,TRBV20-1,-,TGCAGTGCTAGAGATCAGGAACAGTCCTACAATGAGCAGTTCTTC,CSARDQEQSYNEQFF
TRBJ2-1,-,TRBV11-3,-,TGTGCCAGCAGCTTTCTTGGGGAAAATGAGCAGTTCTTC,CASSFLGENEQFF
TRBJ1-2,-,TRBV11-1,-,TGTGCCAGCAGCTTAGCGGTTATGATGGGGATATCATCGGTGGGAGATGGCTACACCTTC,CASSLAVMMGISSVGDGYTF
TRBJ2-3,TRBD2,TRBV13,-,TGTGCCAGCAGCGGCCGTCCCCCACTAGCGACCGATACGCAGTATTTT,CASSGRPPLATDTQYF
TRBJ1-2,-,TRBV27,-,TGTGCCAGCAGTTTAACCTTTCCAGGGAGCTATGGCTACACCTTC,CASSLTFPGSYGYTF
TRBJ2-3,-,TRBV27,once,TGTGCCAGCATTAAATCAGATACGCAGTATTTT,CASIKSDTQYF
TRBJ1-2,TRBD1,TRBV9,few,TGTGCCAGCAGCGCCAGACAGGGAGGTGGCTACACCTTC,CASSARQGGGYTF
TRBJ2-1,-,TRBV4-1,-,TGCGCCAGCAGCCAAGATCCCGGCGGGGTCTCCTACAATGAGCAGTTCTTC,CASSQDPGGVSYNEQFF
TRBJ2-2,TRBD1,TRBV7-9,-,TGTGCCAGCAGCTCCGGGACAGGCGACACCGGGGAGCTGTTTTTT,CASSSGTGDTGELFF
TRBJ1-1,-,TRBV9,-,TGTGCCAGCAGCACTTCAATGAACACTGAAGCTTTCTTT,CASSTSMNTEAFF
TRBJ2-5,TRBD1,TRBV9,-,TGTGCCAGCAGCGCCGACAGGTGGACAGGGAGCCAAGAGACCCAGTACTTC,CASSADRWTGSQETQYF
TRBJ2-7,TRBD1,TRBV5-1,once,TGCGCCAGCAGCTGGGACAGGGCGTACGAGCAGTACTTC,CASSWDRAYEQYF
TRBJ2-5,TRBD1,TRBV6-6,-,TGTGCCAGCAGCCCAGGGACAGGGGAAGAGACCCAGTACTTC,CASSPGTGEETQYF
TRBJ2-5,-,TRBV7-8,-,TGTGCCAGCAGCGTGTCTTTTTGGGGGACCCAGTACTTC,CASSVSFWGTQYF
TRBJ2-3,TRBD1,TRBV29-1,-,TGCAGCGTTGACCCACTTGGGACAGGGGACGCAAGCACAGATACGCAGTATTTT,CSVDPLGTGDASTDTQYF
TRBJ2-3,-,TRBV12-3/TRBV12-4,-,TGTGCCAGCAGTTTAGTTTTTGGGGATACGCAGTATTTT,CASSLVFGDTQYF
TRBJ2-1,TRBD2,TRBV3-1,-,TGTGCCAGCAGTCCAACTAGCGCCTATTACAATGAGCAGTTCTTC,CASSPTSAYYNEQFF
TRBJ2-2,-,TRBV27,-,TGTGCCAGCAGTTCCTTGACTAGATCGGCCGGGGAGCTGTTTTTT,CASSSLTRSAGELFF
TRBJ2-7,TRBD1,TRBV12-3/TRBV12-4,-,TGTGCCAGCAGTGATTCGGGACAGGGGGCTAACGAGCAGTACTTC,CASSDSGQGANEQYF
TRBJ2-6,-,TRBV2,-,TGTGCCAGCAAGGGCAGGGCTAATGGGGCCAACGTCCTGACTTTC,CASKGRANGANVLTF
TRBJ1-1,-,TRBV5-6,once,TGTGCCAGCAGCTTGGTACCCCCAGGGAACACTGAAGCTTTCTTT,CASSLVPPGNTEAFF
TRBJ1-2,-,TRBV20-1,-,TGCAGTGCTAGAGATCATACAGGCCACTATGGCTACACCTTC,CSARDHTGHYGYTF
TRBJ2-3,-,TRBV6-4,once,TGTGCCAGCAGTGACTCTAGCTCCAGCACAGATACGCAGTATTTT,CASSDSSSSTDTQYF
TRBJ2-1,TRBD2,TRBV28,-,TGTGCCAGCAGTTTATTTCGGGAGGGCTATGAGCAGTTCTTC,CASSLFREGYEQFF
TRBJ2-4,-,TRBV19,-,TGTGCCGTCTCGAACCCGGGTATAGCCAAAAACATTCAGTACTTC,CAVSNPGIAKNIQYF
TRBJ1-1,TRBD1,TRBV28,once,TGTGCCAGCATGACAGGGTGGAACACTGAAGCTTTCTTT,CASMTGWNTEAFF
TRBJ2-1,TRBD2,TRBV3-1,-,TGTGCCAGCAGCCAAGTCCTGTCGGGGGGAAGCGGAGGGGATGAGCAGTTCTTC,CASSQVLSGGSGGDEQFF
TRBJ2-7,-,TRBV10-3,-,TGTGCCATCAGTGCAGGGAACGAGCAGTACTTC,CAISAGNEQYF